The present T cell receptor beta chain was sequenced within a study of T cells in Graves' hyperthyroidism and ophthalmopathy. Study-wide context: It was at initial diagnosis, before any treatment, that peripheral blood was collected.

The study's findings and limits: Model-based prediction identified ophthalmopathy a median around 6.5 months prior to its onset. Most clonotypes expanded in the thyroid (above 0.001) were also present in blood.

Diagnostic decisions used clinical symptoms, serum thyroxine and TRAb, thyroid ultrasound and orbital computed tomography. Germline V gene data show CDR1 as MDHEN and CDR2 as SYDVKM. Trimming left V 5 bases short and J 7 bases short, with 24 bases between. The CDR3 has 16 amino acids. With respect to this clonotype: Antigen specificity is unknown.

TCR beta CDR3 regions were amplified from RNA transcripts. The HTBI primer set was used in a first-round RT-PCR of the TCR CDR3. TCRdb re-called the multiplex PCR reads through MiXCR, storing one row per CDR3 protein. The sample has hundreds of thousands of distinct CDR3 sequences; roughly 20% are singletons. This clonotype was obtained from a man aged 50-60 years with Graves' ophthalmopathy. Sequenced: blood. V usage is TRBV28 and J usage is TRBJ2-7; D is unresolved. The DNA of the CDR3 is TGTGCCAGCAGTCCCCCGTCGAACACTCGGTTACGAGAGCAGTACTTC. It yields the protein CASSPPSNTRLREQYF. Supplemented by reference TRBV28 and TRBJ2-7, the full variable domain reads DVKVTQSSRYLVKRTGEKVFLECVQDMDHENMFWYRQDPGLGLRLIYFSYDVKMKEKGDIPEGYSVSREKKERFSLILESASTNQTSMYLCASSPPSNTRLREQYFGPGTRLTVT.